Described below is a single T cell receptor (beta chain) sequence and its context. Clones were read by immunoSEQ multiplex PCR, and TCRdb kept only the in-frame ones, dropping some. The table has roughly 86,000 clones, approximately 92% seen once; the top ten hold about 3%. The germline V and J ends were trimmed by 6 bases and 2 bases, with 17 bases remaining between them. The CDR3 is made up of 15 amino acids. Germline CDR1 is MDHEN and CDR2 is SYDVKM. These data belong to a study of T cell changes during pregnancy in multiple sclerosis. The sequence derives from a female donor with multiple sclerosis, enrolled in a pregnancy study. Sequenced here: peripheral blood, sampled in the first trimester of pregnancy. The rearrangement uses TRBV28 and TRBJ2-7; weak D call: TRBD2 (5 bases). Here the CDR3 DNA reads TGTGCCAGCAGCCCCAGCGGACCAAGGGCCTACGAGCAGTACTTC. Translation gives CASSPSGPRAYEQYF.